This section outlines one TCR beta chain sequence together with its context. Profiled with immunoSEQ multiplex PCR; TCRdb holds only in-frame clones, not every one. Of about 69,000 clones detected, roughly 90% appear once; the ten largest clones hold 0.29%. The germline V gene has CDR1 MNHEY and CDR2 SMNVEV (reference sequence). The CDR3 is 14 amino acids. V shed 6 bases and J 3 bases; nucleotides not matched to a gene: 7. This sample is part of a study of T cell changes during pregnancy in multiple sclerosis. The sequence was obtained from a female donor in good health, enrolled as a control in a pregnancy study. This chain uses TRBV27 with TRBJ1-2; 7 bases line up with TRBD1. The sequences come from CD4+ T cells from peripheral blood mononuclear cells, collected in the third trimester of pregnancy. The CDR3, as DNA: TGTGCCAGCAGGAGTAACAGGGGCCACTATGGCTACACCTTC. This codes for CASRSNRGHYGYTF.